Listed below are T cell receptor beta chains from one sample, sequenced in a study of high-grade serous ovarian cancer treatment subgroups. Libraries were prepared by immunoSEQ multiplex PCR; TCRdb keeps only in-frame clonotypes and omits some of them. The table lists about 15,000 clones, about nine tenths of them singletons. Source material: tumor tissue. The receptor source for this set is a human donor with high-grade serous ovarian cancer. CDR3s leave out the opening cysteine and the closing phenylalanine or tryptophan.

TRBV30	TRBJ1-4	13	AWSGMRGEREKLF
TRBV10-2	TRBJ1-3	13	ASSYDMVSGNTIY
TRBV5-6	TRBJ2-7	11	ASSLTGAYEQY
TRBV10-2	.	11	ATRTGISYEQY
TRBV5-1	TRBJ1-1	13	ASSLDGARLAEAF
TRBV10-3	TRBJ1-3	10	ATEGSGNTIY
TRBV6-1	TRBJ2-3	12	ASSPHPGADTQY
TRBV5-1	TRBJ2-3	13	ASSLAGQSTDTQY
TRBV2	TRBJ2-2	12	ASGESQNTGELF
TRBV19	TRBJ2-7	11	ASSQGLAYEQY
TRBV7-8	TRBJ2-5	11	ASSSPGGRTQY
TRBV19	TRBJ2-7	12	ASSKGQGAGEQY
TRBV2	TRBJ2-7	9	AISDLYEQY
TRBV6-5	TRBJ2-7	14	ASSYSTRGTAYEQY
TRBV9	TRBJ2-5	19	ASSVRPPVGRGGGEQETQY
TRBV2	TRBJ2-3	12	ASSRDTSTDTQY
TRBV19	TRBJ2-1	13	ASSITSSSYNEQF
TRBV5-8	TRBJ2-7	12	ASSYGTGAYEQY
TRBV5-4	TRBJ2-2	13	ASSSGTRLTGELF
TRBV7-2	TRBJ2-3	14	ASSLSVSGVTDTQY
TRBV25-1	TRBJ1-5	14	ASSELSAHGDQPQH
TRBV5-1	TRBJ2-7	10	ASSRDNYEQY
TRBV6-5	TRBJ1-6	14	ASSYSFWGASGSLH
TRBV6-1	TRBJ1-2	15	ASSDGLTDRGGYGYT
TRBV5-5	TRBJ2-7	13	ASSSRQVTAYEQY
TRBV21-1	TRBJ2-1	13	ASSSRGSSYNEQF
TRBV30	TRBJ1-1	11	AWSITGDTEAF
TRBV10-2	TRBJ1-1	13	ASSLPDRGVTEAF
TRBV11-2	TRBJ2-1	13	ASSFWTSPYNEQF
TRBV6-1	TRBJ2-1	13	ASSRLAGYTGEQF